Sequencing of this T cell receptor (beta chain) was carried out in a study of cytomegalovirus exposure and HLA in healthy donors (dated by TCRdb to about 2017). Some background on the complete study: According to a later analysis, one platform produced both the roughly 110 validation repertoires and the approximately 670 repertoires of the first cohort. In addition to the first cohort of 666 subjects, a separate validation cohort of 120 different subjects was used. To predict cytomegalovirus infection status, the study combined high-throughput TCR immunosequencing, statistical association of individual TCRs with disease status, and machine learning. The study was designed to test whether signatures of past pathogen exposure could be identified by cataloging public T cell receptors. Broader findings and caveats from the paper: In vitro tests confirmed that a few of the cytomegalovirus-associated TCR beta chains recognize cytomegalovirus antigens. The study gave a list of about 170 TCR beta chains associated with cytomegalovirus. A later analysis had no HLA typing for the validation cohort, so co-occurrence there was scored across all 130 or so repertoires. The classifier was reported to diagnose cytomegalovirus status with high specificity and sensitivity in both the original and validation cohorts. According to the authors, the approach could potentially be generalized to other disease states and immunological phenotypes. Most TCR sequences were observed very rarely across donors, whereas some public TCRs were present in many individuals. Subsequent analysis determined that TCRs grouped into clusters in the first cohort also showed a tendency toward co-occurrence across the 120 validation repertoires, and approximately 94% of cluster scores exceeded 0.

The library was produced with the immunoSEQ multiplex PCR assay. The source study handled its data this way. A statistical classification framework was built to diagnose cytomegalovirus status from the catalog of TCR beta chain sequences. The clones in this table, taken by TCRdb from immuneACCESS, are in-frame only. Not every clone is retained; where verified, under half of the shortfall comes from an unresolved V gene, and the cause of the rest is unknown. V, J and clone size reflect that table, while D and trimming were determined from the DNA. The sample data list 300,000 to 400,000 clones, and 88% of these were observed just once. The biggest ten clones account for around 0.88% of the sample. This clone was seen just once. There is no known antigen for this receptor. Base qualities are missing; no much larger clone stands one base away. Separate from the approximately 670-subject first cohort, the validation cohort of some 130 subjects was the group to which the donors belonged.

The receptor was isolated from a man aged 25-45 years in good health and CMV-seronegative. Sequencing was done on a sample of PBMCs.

At the DNA level, the sequence is TGTGCCAGCAGCACCAGCTCGACTTGGGATACGCAGTATTTT. This codes for CASSTSSTWDTQYF. The chain is assembled from TRBV27 and TRBJ2-3, with no reliable assignment of the D segment. Trimming takes 6 bases from V and 6 bases from J, and the germline ends sit 16 bases apart. The CDR3 goes from the cysteine to the phenylalanine over 14 residues. Only the CDR3 portion is preserved as DNA: 42 bases, with reading frame beginning at the first base. Based on the germline V gene (reference sequence), the CDR1 and CDR2 sequences are MNHEY and SMNVEV.